The source of this T cell receptor beta chain is a study of blood T cell repertoires in COVID-19. The table came from immunoSEQ multiplex PCR; TCRdb's copy has only in-frame clones and leaves some out. The sample records under 250,000 clones, roughly 80% being singletons. Germline CDR1 SGHNT, CDR2 YYREEE (reference sequence). The CDR3 is 15 amino acids. The ends were cut back, 2 bases at V and 13 bases at J, with 19 bases in the middle. This clonotype was sampled from a woman aged 30 to 39 who had recovered from COVID-19. The specimen was peripheral blood. The chain has TRBV5-4 and TRBJ1-6, with a weak D call TRBD1 (5 bases). As DNA, the CDR3 is TGTGCCAGCAGCTTTGATTATACGGGGGGATCGCCCCTCCACTTT. Protein product: CASSFDYTGGSPLHF.